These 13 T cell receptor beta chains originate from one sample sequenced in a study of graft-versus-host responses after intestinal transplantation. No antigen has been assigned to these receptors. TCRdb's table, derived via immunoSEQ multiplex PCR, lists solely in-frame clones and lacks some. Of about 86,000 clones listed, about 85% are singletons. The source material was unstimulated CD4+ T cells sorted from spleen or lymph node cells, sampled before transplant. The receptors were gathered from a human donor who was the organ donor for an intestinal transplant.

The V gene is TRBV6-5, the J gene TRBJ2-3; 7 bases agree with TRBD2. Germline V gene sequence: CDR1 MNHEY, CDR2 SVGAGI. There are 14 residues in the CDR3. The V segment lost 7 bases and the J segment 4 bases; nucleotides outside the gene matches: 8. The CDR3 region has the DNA TGTGCCAGCACCCGGGACTACTCATCAGATACGCAGTATTTT. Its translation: CASTRDYSSDTQYF.

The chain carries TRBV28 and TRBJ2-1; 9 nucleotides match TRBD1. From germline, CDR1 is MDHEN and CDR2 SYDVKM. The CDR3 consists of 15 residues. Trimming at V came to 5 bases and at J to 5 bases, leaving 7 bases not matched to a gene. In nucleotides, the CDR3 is TGTGCCAGCAGTCCCCCGACAGGGGGGAACAATGAGCAGTTCTTC. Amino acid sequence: CASSPPTGGNNEQFF.

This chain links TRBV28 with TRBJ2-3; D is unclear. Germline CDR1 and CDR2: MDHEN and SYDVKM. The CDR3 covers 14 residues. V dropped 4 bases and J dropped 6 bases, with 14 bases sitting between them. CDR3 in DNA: TGTGCCAGCAGTTCCCTAAAAACGCCGGATACGCAGTATTTT. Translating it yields CASSSLKTPDTQYF.

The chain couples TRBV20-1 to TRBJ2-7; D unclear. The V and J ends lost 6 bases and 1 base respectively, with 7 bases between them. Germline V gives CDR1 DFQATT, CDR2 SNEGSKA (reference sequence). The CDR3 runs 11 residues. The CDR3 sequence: CSAPTSYEQYF. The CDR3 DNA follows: TGCAGTGCCCCGACATCCTACGAGCAGTACTTC.

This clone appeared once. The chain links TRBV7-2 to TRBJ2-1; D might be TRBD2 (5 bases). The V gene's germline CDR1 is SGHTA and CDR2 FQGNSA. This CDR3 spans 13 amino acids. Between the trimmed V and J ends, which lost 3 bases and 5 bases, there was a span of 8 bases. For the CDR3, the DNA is TGTGCCAGCAGCTTGAGGGTGCACAATGAGCAGTTCTTC. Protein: CASSLRVHNEQFF.

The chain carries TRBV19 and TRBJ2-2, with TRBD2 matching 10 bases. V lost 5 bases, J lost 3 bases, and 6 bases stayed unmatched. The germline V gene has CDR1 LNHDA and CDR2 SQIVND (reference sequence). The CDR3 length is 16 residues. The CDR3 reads CASSRISGGDTGELFF. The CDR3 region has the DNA TGTGCCAGTAGTCGAATCAGCGGGGGGGACACCGGGGAGCTGTTTTTT.

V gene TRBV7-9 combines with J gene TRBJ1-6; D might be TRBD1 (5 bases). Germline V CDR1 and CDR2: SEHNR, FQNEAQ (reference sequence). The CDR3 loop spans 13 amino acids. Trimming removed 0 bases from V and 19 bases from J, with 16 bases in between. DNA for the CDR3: TGTGCCAGCAGCTTAGCAGGGGTCCGGGCCACTCACTTT. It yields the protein CASSLAGVRATHF.

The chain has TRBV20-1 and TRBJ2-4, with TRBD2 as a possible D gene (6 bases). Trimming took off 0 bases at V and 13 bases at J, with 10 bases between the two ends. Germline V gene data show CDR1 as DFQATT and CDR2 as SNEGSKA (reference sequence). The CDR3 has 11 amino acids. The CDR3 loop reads CSARDFREQYF. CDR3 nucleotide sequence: TGCAGTGCTAGAGATTTCCGGGAGCAGTACTTC.

The CDR3 coding sequence is TGTGCCAGCAGCTCCGACAGGGGACGCATGAACACTGAAGCTTTCTTT. Translation gives CASSSDRGRMNTEAFF. The gene calls are TRBV5-6 and TRBJ1-1, with 8 positions matching TRBD1. This CDR3 is 16 amino acids long. Germline lookup yields CDR1 SGHDT and CDR2 YYEEEE. V was pared by 3 bases and J by 0 bases, with 7 bases of the junction left unmatched.

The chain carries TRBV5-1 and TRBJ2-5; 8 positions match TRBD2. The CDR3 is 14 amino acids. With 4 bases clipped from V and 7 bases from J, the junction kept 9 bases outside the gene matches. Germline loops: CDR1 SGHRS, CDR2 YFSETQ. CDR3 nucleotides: TGCGCCAGCAGCCCGGGGCGGGGGGATGCGACCCAGTACTTC. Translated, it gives CASSPGRGDATQYF.

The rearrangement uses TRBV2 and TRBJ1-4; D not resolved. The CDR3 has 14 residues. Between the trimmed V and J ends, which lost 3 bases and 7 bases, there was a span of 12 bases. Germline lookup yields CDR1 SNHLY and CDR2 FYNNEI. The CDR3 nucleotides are TGTGCCAGCAGTGATCACTTAGCCGGTGAAAAACTGTTTTTT. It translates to CASSDHLAGEKLFF. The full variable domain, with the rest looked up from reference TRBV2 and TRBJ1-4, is EPEVTQTPSHQVTQMGQEVILRCVPISNHLYFYWYRQILGQKVEFLVSFYNNEISEKSEIFDDQFSVERPDGSNFTLKIRSTKLEDSAMYFCASSDHLAGEKLFFGSGTQLSVL.

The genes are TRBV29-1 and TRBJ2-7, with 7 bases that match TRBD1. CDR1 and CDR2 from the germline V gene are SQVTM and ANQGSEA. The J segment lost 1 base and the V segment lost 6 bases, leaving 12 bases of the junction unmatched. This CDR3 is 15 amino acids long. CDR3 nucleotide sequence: TGCAGCGTCGAAAACAGGGGCGCTCCATCCTACGAGCAGTACTTC. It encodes CSVENRGAPSYEQYF.

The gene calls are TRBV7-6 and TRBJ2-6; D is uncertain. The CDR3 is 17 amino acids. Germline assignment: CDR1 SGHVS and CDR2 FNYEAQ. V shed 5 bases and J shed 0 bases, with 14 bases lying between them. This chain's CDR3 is CASSEVPSASGANVLTF. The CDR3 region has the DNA TGTGCCAGCAGCGAGGTCCCCAGCGCCTCTGGGGCCAACGTCCTGACTTTC.